The 5 T cell receptor beta chains listed next were all sequenced from one sample in a study of shared clonotypes between healthy human individuals (TCRdb year 2020). The method was the immunoSEQ multiplex PCR assay. What TCRdb holds here is the immuneACCESS table cut down to in-frame rearrangements. Part of the clones is not present; checked against another copy, under half of the missing clones reflect an unresolved V gene, and the others are unexplained. A total of roughly 1,100,000 clones appear in this sample, around 74% of them only once. Approximately 1.5% of the sample is held by the ten biggest clonotypes. The specimen sequenced was memory CD4+ T cells sorted from blood. The cell subset or site tag for this specimen amounts to: CD45RA-negative fraction. The origin of the receptors is a man between 18 and 29 years old in good health.

The chain combines TRBV9 with TRBJ2-1, with TRBD2 as a possible D gene (5 bases). CDR3 length: 15 residues. The V end lost 2 bases, the J end lost 8 bases, and 17 bases lay between the germline ends. Germline values: CDR1 SGDLS, CDR2 YYNGEE. For the CDR3, the DNA is TGTGCCAGCAGCGTTCGCCGTTGGGGTAGCGATGAGCAGTTCTTC. Amino acids: CASSVRRWGSDEQFF.

The chain joins TRBV27 to TRBJ2-5, with 13 positions matching TRBD2. Germline CDR1 reads MNHEY; CDR2 reads SMNVEV (reference sequence). The CDR3 loop spans 17 amino acids. Trimming took 2 bases from V and 5 from J; bases not matched to a gene: 8. The CDR3 region is CASSLPGTSGEWETQYF. Here the CDR3 DNA reads TGTGCCAGCAGTTTACCGGGGACTAGCGGGGAATGGGAGACCCAGTACTTC.

The table lists this clone with a few counts. The V gene is TRBV6-5, the J gene TRBJ1-1; D unresolved. Trimming left V 10 bases short and J 4 bases short, with 16 bases between. Germline lookup yields CDR1 MNHEY and CDR2 SVGAGI. The CDR3 length is 13 residues. CDR3 nucleotides: TGTGCCACCAAGGTTTCTACCGGCACTGAAGCTTTCTTT. The encoded protein is CATKVSTGTEAFF.

Of note for this clone: The same CDR3 also results from other DNA sequences found in this sample. The chain joins TRBV5-4 to TRBJ2-3; 8 nucleotides align to TRBD1. V shed 4 bases and J 3 bases; nucleotides not matched to a gene: 7. Looked up from germline, CDR1 is SGHNT and CDR2 is YYREEE (reference sequence). This CDR3 comprises 15 residues. Here the CDR3 DNA reads TGTGCCAGCAGCCTTGGACAGGGCAGGACAGATACGCAGTATTTT. This gives the protein CASSLGQGRTDTQYF.

Concerning this clone itself: Mismatch with germline at one junction end may stem from a read error. The V gene is TRBV7-7, the J gene TRBJ2-1, with D unresolved. Germline V gene data show CDR1 as SSHAT and CDR2 as FNYEAQ (reference sequence). CDR3 length: 13 amino acids. The CDR3 is CASSFMENNEQFF. In DNA form, the CDR3 reads TGTGCTAGCAGCTTCATGGAGAACAATGAGCAGTTCTTC.